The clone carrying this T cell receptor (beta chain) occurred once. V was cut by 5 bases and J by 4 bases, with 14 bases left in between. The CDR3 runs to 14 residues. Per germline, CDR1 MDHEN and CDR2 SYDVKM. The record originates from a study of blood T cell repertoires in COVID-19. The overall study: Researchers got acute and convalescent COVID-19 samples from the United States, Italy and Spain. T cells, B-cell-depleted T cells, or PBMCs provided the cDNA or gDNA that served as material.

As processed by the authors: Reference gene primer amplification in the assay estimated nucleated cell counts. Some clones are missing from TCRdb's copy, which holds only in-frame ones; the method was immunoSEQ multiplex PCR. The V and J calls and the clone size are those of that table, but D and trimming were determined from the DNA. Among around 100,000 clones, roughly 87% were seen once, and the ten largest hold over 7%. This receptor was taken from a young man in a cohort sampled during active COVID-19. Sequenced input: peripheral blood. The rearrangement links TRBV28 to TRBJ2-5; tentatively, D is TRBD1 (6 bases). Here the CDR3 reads CASSGDNSLETQYF. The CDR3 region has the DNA TGTGCCAGCAGTGGGGACAACTCCCTAGAGACCCAGTACTTC.